This entry describes one T cell receptor beta chain. Its antigen has not been determined. No qualities accompany the bases; no much larger clone lies one base away. Sample time point, as interpreted from the label and publication: cycle 4 day 1 (C4D1), after five to seven weeks of nivolumab. Every trial patient had relapsed following autologous stem cell transplantation, and prior brentuximab vedotin exposure was what differed among cohorts A, B and C. A total of 50 to 70 patients with relapsed/refractory classical Hodgkin lymphoma made up the trial cohort, and each patient's best overall response was complete response, partial response or progressive disease. Trial patients were treated with single-agent nivolumab in the multi-cohort phase II CheckMate 205 trial. An independent review committee assessed best overall response using the 2007 International Working Group response criteria. Trial PBMCs were obtained immediately prior to nivolumab initiation (C1D1) and on therapy at cycle 2 day 1 and cycle 4 day 1. Peripheral blood was collected in 8 mL Vacutainer Cell Preparation Tubes, from which PBMCs were isolated by centrifugation and then cryopreserved.

This sample stems from a study of PD-1 blockade in classical Hodgkin lymphoma (TCRdb year 2020). The study in broad terms: Nivolumab dosing was 3 mg/kg intravenously every 2 weeks, continuing until either disease progression or unacceptable toxicity. The study used CyTOF and TCR beta sequencing to define a peripheral blood immune signature of response to PD-1 blockade in classical Hodgkin lymphoma. Overall results and qualifications from the work: A significant rise by C4D1 was seen in CD4+ but not CD8+ TCR diversity (p=0.0027 vs p=0.16), with the rise being most apparent in complete responders (p=0.02). Lower diversity was observed in patients in whom nivolumab was started less than 1 year after ASCT, and these patients were excluded from later analyses so that confounding by immune reconstitution would be avoided. Trial patients achieving complete response had baseline diversity similar to newly diagnosed patients, whereas partial responders and progressors had significantly lower diversity. Baseline TCR diversity was reported to be lower in newly diagnosed patients than in healthy donors and to be lower still in relapsed/refractory patients. Only a single clinical trial cohort was studied, and what caused the repertoire differences, possibly disease activity or prior therapy, remained undefined.

Genomic DNA was extracted with the Qiagen DNeasy kit from unsorted PBMCs and from negatively selected CD4+ and CD8+ fractions. TCR beta CDR3 regions were subjected to amplification by immunoSEQ multiplex PCR with primers that anneal to V and J segments. A synthetic immune receptor repertoire was used to minimize amplification bias, and remaining bias was computationally removed after sequencing. The study's processing was this. Repertoire diversity was quantified as the Shannon entropy index using custom Python scripts. The unsorted, CD4+ and CD8+ repertoires were each analyzed separately, with the exception of combined analyses, where CD4+ and CD8+ sequences were merged in silico. A clone was considered expanded if an increase in frequency of at least 2-fold after treatment relative to C1D1 was found, and a pseudocount of 0.5 was applied to clones undetected at baseline. Clones with 0 or 1 copy at C1D1 were defined as singleton clones, while clones with 2 or more copies were defined as non-singleton clones. Clones expanded in unsorted samples were labelled as CD4+, CD8+ or unknown by matching protein sequences in sorted samples from the same patient. Wilcoxon tests were applied to paired samples to test diversity changes from C1D1 to C4D1. In TCRdb, the immuneACCESS table is reduced to in-frame sequences with V and J assigned. These tables do not hold every clone; where another copy was compared, an unresolved V gene accounts for under half, and the others remain unexplained. V, J and clone size were drawn from that table, and D and trimming were deduced from the DNA. Counted in this sample were some 93,000 clones; around 80% of them appeared once. The top ten clones comprise 9.4% of the sample.

Source: peripheral blood mononuclear cells (PBMCs), taken before the fourth cycle of nivolumab. This TCR was sampled from a human donor with classical Hodgkin lymphoma.

The nucleotide sequence is given as TGTGCCAGCAGCTTAGGCAGGGGTGGTTACAATGAGCAGTTCTTC. This gives the protein CASSLGRGGYNEQFF. The chain was built from TRBV11-3 and TRBJ2-1, and perhaps TRBD1 as D gene, on 6 matching bases. Counted from cysteine to phenylalanine, this CDR3 has 15 amino acids. The read is trimmed to its CDR3 DNA, 45 bases read in frame from base 1. V is pared back by 1 base and J by 4 bases, with 11 bases lying between the germline termini. Taken from the germline V gene, the CDR1 and CDR2 loops are SGHNT and YENEEA. Full variable domain (CDR3 extended with the reference TRBV11-3 and TRBJ2-1 proteins): EAGVVQSPRYKIIEKKQPVAFWCNPISGHNTLYWYLQNLGQGPELLIRYENEEAVDDSQLPKDRFSAERLKGVDSTLKIQPAELGDSAVYLCASSLGRGGYNEQFFGPGTRLTVL.